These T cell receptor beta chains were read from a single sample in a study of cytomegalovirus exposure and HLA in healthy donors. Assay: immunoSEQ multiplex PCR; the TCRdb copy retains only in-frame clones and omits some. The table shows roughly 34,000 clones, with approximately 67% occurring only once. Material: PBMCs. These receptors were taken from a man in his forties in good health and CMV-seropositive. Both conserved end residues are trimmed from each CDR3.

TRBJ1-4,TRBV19,ASSPAPGQGANEKLF
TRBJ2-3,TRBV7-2,ASSNRGSSTDTQY
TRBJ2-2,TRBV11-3,ASSPGTGANTGELF
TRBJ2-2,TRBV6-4,ASSMETGAGELF
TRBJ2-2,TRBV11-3,ASSLDGNRAASDTGELF
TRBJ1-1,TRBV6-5,ASSYGQGNTEAF
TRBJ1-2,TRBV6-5,ASRVTGSGGYT
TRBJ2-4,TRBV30,AWRVDISDIQY
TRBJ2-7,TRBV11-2,ASSLGSFCEQY
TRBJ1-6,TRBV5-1,ASSRDNYNSPLH
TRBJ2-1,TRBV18,ASSPGPTTYNEQF
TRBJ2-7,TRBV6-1,ASSEAVPGLAGPSSYEQY
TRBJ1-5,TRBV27,ASSLRGVPTNQPQH
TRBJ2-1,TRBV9,ASSVVGTSSDEQF
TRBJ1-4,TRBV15,ATWGRGGTNEKLF
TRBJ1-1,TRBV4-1,ASSAPTRGNTEAF
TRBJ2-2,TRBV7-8,ASSFDAGELF
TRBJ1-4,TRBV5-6,ASSLVGTNEKLF
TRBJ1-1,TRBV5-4,ASSSKRQGIGTEAF
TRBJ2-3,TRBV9,ASSPVTDTDTQY
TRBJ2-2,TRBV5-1,ASSPAGDPRTGELF
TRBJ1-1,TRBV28,ASKRGLGNTEAF
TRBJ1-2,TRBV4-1,ASSRGTGDGNGYT
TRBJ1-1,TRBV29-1,SVDLAQGTEAF
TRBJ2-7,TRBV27,ASSLSSDFSAYEQY
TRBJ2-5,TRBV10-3,AIMAGGAETQY
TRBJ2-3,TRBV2,ASSVTGGTDTQY
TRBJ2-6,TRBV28,ASSFRSGANVLT
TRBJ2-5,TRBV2,ASSVRGTETQY
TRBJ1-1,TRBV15,ATSSPRRGQGTEAF
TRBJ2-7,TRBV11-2,ASSLDRSYEQY
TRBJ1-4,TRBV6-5,ASSPGQGYEKLF
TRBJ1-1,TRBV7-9,ASSFRQGFTEAF
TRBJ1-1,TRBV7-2,ASSLGQGNTEAF
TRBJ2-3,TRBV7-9,ASSLEQGGGSTDTQY
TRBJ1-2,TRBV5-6,ASSSLDRGFGYT
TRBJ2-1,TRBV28,ASSRQGADNEQF
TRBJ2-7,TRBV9,ASSVTSGSYEQY
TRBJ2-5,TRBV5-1,ASSPTSRVGETQY
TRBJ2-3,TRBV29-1,SVGDSATDTQY
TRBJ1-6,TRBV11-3,ASSILQGSNSPLH
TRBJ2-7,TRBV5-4,ASSLGTGGYEQY
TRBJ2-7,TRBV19,ASSTYFSGGRNEQY
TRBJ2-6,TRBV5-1,ASSLLTGAGANVLT
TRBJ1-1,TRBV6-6,ASSYSTVGHSTEAF
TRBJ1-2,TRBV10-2,ASSESGSVSQGYT
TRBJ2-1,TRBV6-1,ASSDRNEQF
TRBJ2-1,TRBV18,ASLPYGRALNNEQF
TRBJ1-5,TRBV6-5,ASSYSNNQPQH
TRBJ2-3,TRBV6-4,ASSDSLVRTDTQY
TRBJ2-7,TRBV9,ASGQGVNEQY
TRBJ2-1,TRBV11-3,ASSSQGNPYNEQF
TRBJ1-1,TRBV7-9,ASSIQGTEAF
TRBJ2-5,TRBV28,ASSLWPKLAGGETQY
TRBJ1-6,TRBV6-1,ASRNRAGNNSPLH
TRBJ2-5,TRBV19,ASSISAGEGETQY
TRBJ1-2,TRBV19,ASRVTGASNYGYT